The 9 T cell receptor beta chains presented below share a single source sample, sequenced in a study of T cell responses to AZD1222 COVID-19 vaccine. Profiled with immunoSEQ multiplex PCR; TCRdb holds only in-frame clones, not every one. The data hold nearly 35,000 clones, with around three quarters observed a single time. This specimen consisted of peripheral blood, obtained 28 days after the second AZD1222 dose. The receptors derive from an adult who received the AZD1222 COVID-19 vaccine.

The chain employs TRBV5-1 and TRBJ1-2; 7 positions agree with TRBD1. The ends lost 8 bases at V and 4 bases at J; junction bases unmatched: 5. CDR3 size: 12 residues. Germline assignment: CDR1 SGHRS and CDR2 YFSETQ. CDR3 DNA sequence: TGCGCCAGTTCCGGGACAGCCTATGGCTACACCTTC. Its protein product is CASSGTAYGYTF.

V and J are TRBV28 and TRBJ1-4; D ambiguous. The CDR3 covers 15 residues. Germline V gene data show CDR1 as MDHEN and CDR2 as SYDVKM. Deletions cut 0 bases from V and 0 bases from J, with 5 bases between. In nucleotides, the CDR3 is TGTGCCAGCAGTTTATGGCAAGCAACTAATGAAAAACTGTTTTTT. It is translated as CASSLWQATNEKLFF. The variable domain in full, completed from reference TRBV28 and TRBJ1-4, reads DVKVTQSSRYLVKRTGEKVFLECVQDMDHENMFWYRQDPGLGLRLIYFSYDVKMKEKGDIPEGYSVSREKKERFSLILESASTNQTSMYLCASSLWQATNEKLFFGSGTQLSVL.

The chain has TRBV12-2 and TRBJ1-1; the table's D call of TRBD1 was not tested on the DNA. TRBV12-2 is tagged as a pseudogene. CDR3 size: 20 residues. CDR3 DNA sequence: TGTGCAAGTCGCCCGCCTCCCCGGAGGACAGGACCTTTGGGAAACACTGAAGCTTTCTTT. It translates to CASRPPPRRTGPLGNTEAFF.

The J gene is TRBJ2-7, the V gene TRBV19; 8 bases are a match to TRBD1. The CDR3 loop spans 17 amino acids. J gave up 0 bases and V 5 bases, and 12 bases lay outside the gene matches. Germline CDR1 reads LNHDA; CDR2 reads SQIVND (reference sequence). Here the CDR3 DNA reads TGTGCCAGTAGTCAGCTGGGGACAGGTTTTAGCTCCTACGAGCAGTACGTC. This sequence encodes CASSQLGTGFSSYEQYV.

The chain joins TRBV18 to TRBJ1-5, with 10 bases matching TRBD1. Losses at the gene ends were 8 bases for V and 4 bases for J; bases not matched to a gene: 5. CDR3 length: 14 residues. Per germline, CDR1 KGHSH and CDR2 LQKENI. CDR3 bases: TGTGCCAGCAGTCGACAGGGGGCGAATCAGCCCCAGCATTTT. Translation gives CASSRQGANQPQHF. Full variable domain (missing parts from reference TRBV18 and TRBJ1-5): NAGVMQNPRHLVRRRGQEARLRCSPMKGHSHVYWYRQLPEEGLKFMVYLQKENIIDESGMPKERFSAEFPKEGPSILRIQQVVRGDSAAYFCASSRQGANQPQHFGDGTRLSIL.

V is TRBV7-2 and J is TRBJ1-1; 7 bases match TRBD1. Germline CDR1 reads SGHTA; CDR2 reads FQGNSA. J lost 1 base, V lost 5 bases, and 4 bases had no gene match. This CDR3 has 14 residues. Written as DNA, the CDR3 is TGTGCCAGCAGCGCATACAGGGGGAACACTGAAGCTTTCTTT. Protein sequence: CASSAYRGNTEAFF. Filled out from reference TRBV7-2 and TRBJ1-1, the complete variable domain reads GAGVSQSPSNKVTEKGKDVELRCDPISGHTALYWYRQSLGQGLEFLIYFQGNSAPDKSGLPSDRFSAERTGGSVSTLTIQRTQQEDSAVYLCASSAYRGNTEAFFGQGTRLTVV.

J is TRBJ2-2 and V is TRBV18; TRBD1 matches at 9 bases. The CDR3 has 15 residues. The germline V gene has CDR1 KGHSH and CDR2 LQKENI. V was pared by 5 bases and J by 4 bases, with 5 bases of the junction left unmatched. The CDR3 DNA is TGTGCCAGCTCAGCGGGACAGGGAGGCACCGGGGAGCTGTTTTTT. Translation gives CASSAGQGGTGELFF.

This chain links TRBV5-4 with TRBJ2-3; D unclear. CDR1 is SGHNT, CDR2 YYREEE, per germline (reference sequence). V was shortened by 0 bases and J by 0 bases, with 5 bases between the two germline ends. This CDR3 is built from 14 residues. The CDR3 DNA follows: TGTGCCAGCAGCTTGGATCCAAGCACAGATACGCAGTATTTT. It is translated as CASSLDPSTDTQYF. Filled out from reference TRBV5-4 and TRBJ2-3, the complete variable domain reads ETGVTQSPTHLIKTRGQQVTLRCSSQSGHNTVSWYQQALGQGPQFIFQYYREEENGRGNFPPRFSGLQFPNYSSELNVNALELDDSALYLCASSLDPSTDTQYFGPGTRLTVL.

This chain connects TRBV9 to TRBJ1-3; 7 nucleotides agree with TRBD1. V lost 0 bases, J lost 0 bases, and 3 bases stayed unmatched. Germline CDR1 reads SGDLS; CDR2 reads YYNGEE. CDR3 length: 16 amino acids. The CDR3 reads CASSVEDRSSGNTIYF. CDR3 sequence (DNA): TGTGCCAGCAGCGTAGAGGACAGGAGCTCTGGAAACACCATATATTTT.